The 11 T cell receptor beta chains below were found in one sample sequenced in a study of blood T cell repertoires in COVID-19. This table comes from immunoSEQ multiplex PCR, and its TCRdb copy is limited to in-frame clones, with some not included. The sample has about 370,000 clones, around 87% seen once. Sequences were obtained from peripheral blood. The receptors here all came from a young woman with COVID-19, enrolled during active disease.

This chain links TRBV19 with TRBJ1-2; D not certain. The CDR3 covers 15 residues. V was cut by 5 bases and J by 8 bases, with 21 bases left in between. In germline, CDR1 is LNHDA, CDR2 SQIVND (reference sequence). CDR3 nucleotide sequence: TGTGCCAGTAGTTCCCGGACGGAGATCAGCGGGGGCTACACCTTC. Protein sequence: CASSSRTEISGGYTF. Variable domain in full (rest from reference TRBV19 and TRBJ1-2): DGGITQSPKYLFRKEGQNVTLSCEQNLNHDAMYWYRQDPGQGLRLIYYSQIVNDFQKGDIAEGYSVSREKKESFPLTVTSAQKNPTAFYLCASSSRTEISGGYTFGSGTRLTVV.

This clone was found once. The DNA of the CDR3 is TGTGCCAGCAGCCCCCGACGGAGTGGAGATACGCAGTATTTT. It codes for CASSPRRSGDTQYF. The chain joins TRBV11-2 to TRBJ2-3; no reliable D call. V lost 5 bases to trimming and J lost 5 bases, with 14 bases between them. Germline V gene lookup returns CDR1 SGHAT and CDR2 FQNNGV. The CDR3 length is 14 residues.

The J gene is TRBJ2-7, the V gene TRBV5-6, with 7 bases aligning to TRBD1. V was pared by 1 base and J by 3 bases, with 7 bases of the junction left unmatched. Germline CDR1 reads SGHDT; CDR2 reads YYEEEE. The CDR3 loop spans 15 amino acids. CDR3 in DNA: TGTGCCAGCAGCTTGACAGGGGACCTAATCTACGAGCAGTACTTC. Encoded protein: CASSLTGDLIYEQYF.

V gene TRBV3-1 (or the pseudogene TRBV3-2) combines with J gene TRBJ1-4, with a weak D call TRBD1 (5 bases). CDR3 size: 14 residues. Germline CDR1 and CDR2: LGHDT and YNNKEL (reference sequence). V gave up 6 bases and J gave up 6 bases, with 14 bases separating them. In DNA form, the CDR3 reads TGTGCCAGCAGACCCTCCGGGGGGGATGAAAAACTGTTTTTT. This gives the protein CASRPSGGDEKLFF.

CDR3 in amino acids: CASSPNRGTEAFF. CDR3 in DNA: TGTGCCAGCAGTCCGAACAGGGGAACTGAAGCTTTCTTT. This chain joins TRBV27 and TRBJ1-1; TRBD1 matches 7 bases. The V and J ends lost 5 bases and 5 bases, in that order; junction bases with no gene match: 5. This CDR3 spans 13 amino acids. Germline values: CDR1 MNHEY, CDR2 SMNVEV (reference sequence).

This chain joins TRBV19 and TRBJ2-2; TRBD2 matches 13 bases. The CDR3 contains 18 residues. J was trimmed by 0 bases and V by 3 bases; bases with no gene match: 4. The germline V gene has CDR1 LNHDA and CDR2 SQIVND (reference sequence). CDR3 sequence reads: CASSIRTSGSANTGELFF. In DNA, the CDR3 is TGTGCCAGTAGTATTAGGACTAGCGGGAGCGCGAACACCGGGGAGCTGTTTTTT. The complete variable domain, with remaining parts taken from reference TRBV19 and TRBJ2-2, reads DGGITQSPKYLFRKEGQNVTLSCEQNLNHDAMYWYRQDPGQGLRLIYYSQIVNDFQKGDIAEGYSVSREKKESFPLTVTSAQKNPTAFYLCASSIRTSGSANTGELFFGEGSRLTVL.

The CDR3 coding sequence is TGTGCCAGCTCACCTCTACAGGGGAGAGACACTGAAGCTTTCTTT. It is translated as CASSPLQGRDTEAFF. The chain is built from TRBV18 and TRBJ1-1; TRBD1 matches at 7 bases. J lost 3 bases, V lost 3 bases, and 7 bases had no gene match. The CDR3 covers 15 residues. The V gene's germline CDR1 is KGHSH and CDR2 LQKENI.

This clone turned up a few times. The chain couples TRBV13 to TRBJ2-2; weak D call: TRBD1 (6 bases). With 4 bases removed from V and 8 bases from J, the gap between germline ends came to 8 bases. This CDR3 contains 12 residues. Germline-derived CDR1 and CDR2 are PRHDT and FYEKMQ (reference sequence). The CDR3 DNA follows: TGTGCCAGCAGCTCGGGACAAGGGGAGCTGTTTTTT. Encoded protein: CASSSGQGELFF.

This clone showed up just once. The CDR3 loop is CASSEPRYSNSYEQYF. The DNA for the CDR3 is TGTGCCAGCAGTGAACCTCGGTACTCCAACTCCTACGAGCAGTACTTC. The genes are TRBV6-1 and TRBJ2-7; D gene ambiguous. The V and J ends lost 2 bases and 0 bases respectively, with 14 bases between them. The CDR3 extends over 16 amino acids. Germline V lookup: CDR1 MNHNS, CDR2 SASEGT.

This clone was detected only a few times. The chain links TRBV10-1 to TRBJ2-3; no clear D. The CDR3 is 14 residues long. CDR1 is WNHNN and CDR2 is SYGVQD in the germline V gene (reference sequence). Trimming shortened V by 0 bases and J by 4 bases, and 8 bases separated the two germline ends. CDR3 nucleotides: TGCGCCAGCAGTGAGTCTTTAGCCGCAGATACGCAGTATTTT. Translated: CASSESLAADTQYF.

The gene calls are TRBV7-2 and TRBJ2-7; a weak D match, TRBD1 (7 bases). V gave up 1 base and J gave up 9 bases, with 16 bases separating them. The CDR3 totals 14 residues. Per the germline V gene, CDR1 is SGHTA and CDR2 is FQGNSA. Here the CDR3 reads CASSLGAGGTGQYF. CDR3 coding DNA: TGTGCCAGCAGCTTAGGGGCAGGGGGGACCGGGCAGTACTTC.